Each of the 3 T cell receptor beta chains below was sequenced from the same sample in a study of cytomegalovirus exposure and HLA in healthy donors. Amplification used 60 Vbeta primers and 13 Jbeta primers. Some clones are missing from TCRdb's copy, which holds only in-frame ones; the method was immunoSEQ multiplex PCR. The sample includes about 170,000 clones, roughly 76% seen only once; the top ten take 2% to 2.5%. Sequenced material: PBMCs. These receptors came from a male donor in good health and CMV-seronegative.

CDR3: CASSQDRGISPLHF. Written as DNA, the CDR3 is TGTGCCAGCAGCCAAGATAGGGGGATCTCACCCCTCCACTTT. The chain recombines TRBV14 with TRBJ1-6, with D tentatively TRBD1 (6 bases). The germline CDR1 and CDR2 sequences are SGHDN and FVKESK. The V gene lost 0 bases and the J gene lost 10 bases, with 10 bases spanning the gap. The CDR3 totals 14 residues.

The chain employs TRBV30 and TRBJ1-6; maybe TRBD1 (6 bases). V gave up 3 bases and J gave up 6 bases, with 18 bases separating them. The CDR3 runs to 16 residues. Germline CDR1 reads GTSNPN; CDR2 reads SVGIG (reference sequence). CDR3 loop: CAWRVRSDSFNSPLHF. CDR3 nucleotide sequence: TGTGCCTGGAGAGTTCGGTCGGACAGCTTTAATTCACCCCTCCACTTT.

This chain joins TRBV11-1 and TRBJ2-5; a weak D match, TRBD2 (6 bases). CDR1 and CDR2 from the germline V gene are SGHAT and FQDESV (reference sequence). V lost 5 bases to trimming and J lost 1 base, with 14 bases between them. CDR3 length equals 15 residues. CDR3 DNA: TGTGCCAGCAGCCGACCTTCGGGGGTCCAAGAGACCCAGTACTTC. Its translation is CASSRPSGVQETQYF.